Presented here are 27 T cell receptor beta chains from one specimen sequenced in a study of blood T cell repertoires in COVID-19. Assay used: immunoSEQ multiplex PCR; TCRdb lists only in-frame clones, some missing. The table has just over 300,000 clones, around nine tenths seen once. The source material was peripheral blood. The source of these receptors is a woman in her 30s with COVID-19, enrolled during active disease.

The gene calls are TRBV2 and TRBJ1-5, with D unclear. The CDR3 runs 15 residues. Trimming removed 6 bases from V and 2 bases from J, with 14 bases in between. CDR1 SNHLY and CDR2 FYNNEI come from the germline V gene. In nucleotides, the CDR3 is TGTGCCAGCAGCCAGAGGAGGATAGGCAATCAGCCCCAGCATTTT. Amino acids: CASSQRRIGNQPQHF.

The chain links TRBV20-1 to TRBJ1-3; D ambiguous. In germline, CDR1 is DFQATT, CDR2 SNEGSKA (reference sequence). This CDR3 has 14 amino acids. The V and J ends lost 3 bases and 2 bases respectively, with 11 bases between them. The CDR3 here is CSASMPGAGNTIYF. CDR3 coding DNA: TGCAGTGCTAGTATGCCAGGCGCTGGAAACACCATATATTTT.

V is TRBV30 and J is TRBJ1-5, with 10 nucleotides matching TRBD1. CDR1 is GTSNPN, CDR2 SVGIG, per germline (reference sequence). The CDR3 is made up of 15 amino acids. The J segment lost 7 bases and the V segment lost 2 bases, leaving 8 bases of the junction unmatched. In DNA, the CDR3 is TGTGCCTGGAGTCCCCGACAGGGGGCAGGGCAGCCCCAGCATTTT. Encoded protein: CAWSPRQGAGQPQHF.

This rearrangement joins TRBV24-1 to TRBJ1-3; the match to TRBD1 covers 9 bases. Per the germline V gene, CDR1 is KGHDR and CDR2 is SFDVKD. The CDR3 consists of 17 residues. V was pared by 0 bases and J by 6 bases, with 8 bases of the junction left unmatched. The CDR3 here is CATSDLDPGTGQNTIYF. The DNA of the CDR3 is TGTGCCACCAGTGATTTGGATCCCGGGACAGGGCAAAACACCATATATTTT.

The chain combines TRBV11-2 with TRBJ2-7; 12 bases are a match to TRBD1. V was clipped by 3 bases and J by 3 bases; unmatched bases: 3. The CDR3 is 15 amino acids. CDR1 and CDR2 from the germline V gene are SGHAT and FQNNGV. CDR3 in amino acids: CASSLGTGGFYEQYF. The CDR3 DNA is TGTGCCAGCAGCTTGGGGACAGGGGGCTTCTACGAGCAGTACTTC. Looking up the rest from reference TRBV11-2 and TRBJ2-7 gives the full variable domain: EAGVAQSPRYKIIEKRQSVAFWCNPISGHATLYWYQQILGQGPKLLIQFQNNGVVDDSQLPKDRFSAERLKGVDSTLKIQPAKLEDSAVYLCASSLGTGGFYEQYFGPGTRLTVT.

This clone was counted a single time. The chain is built from TRBV5-6 and TRBJ2-4; 9 bases map to TRBD1. Germline trimming cut 4 bases from V and 5 bases from J; bases unmatched to any gene: 4. CDR1 is SGHDT and CDR2 is YYEEEE in the germline V gene. The CDR3 length is 14 residues. In DNA, the CDR3 is TGTGCCAGCAGCGCTTGGGACAGGGAAAACATTCAGTACTTC. Residues: CASSAWDRENIQYF. Filled out from reference TRBV5-6 and TRBJ2-4, the complete variable domain reads DAGVTQSPTHLIKTRGQQVTLRCSPKSGHDTVSWYQQALGQGPQFIFQYYEEEERQRGNFPDRFSGHQFPNYSSELNVNALLLGDSALYLCASSAWDRENIQYFGAGTRLSVL.

The rearrangement links TRBV6-5 to TRBJ1-2; no clear D gene. V was cut by 10 bases and J by 2 bases, with 17 bases left in between. The CDR3 totals 14 residues. CDR1 and CDR2 (germline): MNHEY, SVGAGI. The CDR3 DNA sequence: TGTGCCACCCAAACCAGGCCTGCCAACTATGGCTACACCTTC. Amino acids: CATQTRPANYGYTF.

The V gene is TRBV19, the J gene TRBJ2-3; TRBD1 is a possible D gene (6 bases). Germline CDR1 is LNHDA and CDR2 is SQIVND (reference sequence). V lost 4 bases, J lost 1 base, and 12 bases lay in between. The CDR3 is 15 amino acids. CDR3 nucleotides: TGTGCCAGTAGTAGTTATGCAGGGGGCACAGATACGCAGTATTTT. Protein product: CASSSYAGGTDTQYF.

The chain combines TRBV6-2 or TRBV6-3 with TRBJ2-7, with 9 bases fitting TRBD1. This CDR3 is built from 14 residues. CDR1 is MNHEY, CDR2 SVGEGT, per germline. V lost 0 bases, J lost 5 bases, and 2 bases stayed unmatched. The CDR3 bases are TGTGCCAGCAGTTACTCGGACAGGGGTAACGAGCAGTACTTC. Its translation: CASSYSDRGNEQYF.

This chain uses TRBV18 with TRBJ1-2, with D possibly TRBD1 on 6 matching bases. CDR1 and CDR2 (germline): KGHSH, LQKENI. V gave up 3 bases and J gave up 4 bases, with 24 bases separating them. The CDR3 covers 18 residues. The CDR3 here is CASSPEWDTLPFSYGYTF. DNA of the CDR3: TGTGCCAGCTCACCCGAATGGGACACTTTGCCCTTTAGCTATGGCTACACCTTC. Complete variable domain (other parts from reference TRBV18 and TRBJ1-2): NAGVMQNPRHLVRRRGQEARLRCSPMKGHSHVYWYRQLPEEGLKFMVYLQKENIIDESGMPKERFSAEFPKEGPSILRIQQVVRGDSAAYFCASSPEWDTLPFSYGYTFGSGTRLTVV.

Worth noting for this clone: The junction shows a germline mismatch at one end, possibly a read error. The J gene is TRBJ2-7, the V gene TRBV3-1 (or the pseudogene TRBV3-2); TRBD2 matches at 8 bases. The CDR3 consists of 15 residues. Germline CDR1 LGHDT, CDR2 YNNKEL (reference sequence). CDR3 bases: TGTGCCAGCAGCGAAGATACTAGCGGCTCCTACGAGCAGTACTTC. The encoded protein is CASSEDTSGSYEQYF.

J is TRBJ2-3 and V is TRBV5-4; 10 bases agree with TRBD2. V lost 7 bases and J lost 2; bases outside the gene matches: 7. CDR1 SGHNT and CDR2 YYREEE come from the germline V gene (reference sequence). CDR3 size: 15 residues. The CDR3 loop is CASGSGGANTDTQYF. The CDR3 bases are TGTGCCAGCGGGAGCGGGGGGGCCAACACAGATACGCAGTATTTT.

V is TRBV6-5 and J is TRBJ1-2; D is perhaps TRBD1 (6 bases). Germline V gives CDR1 MNHEY, CDR2 SVGAGI. CDR3 length: 14 residues. The germline V and J ends were trimmed by 4 bases and 5 bases, with 14 bases remaining between them. The CDR3: CASSSLDRPYGYTF. In DNA form, the CDR3 reads TGTGCCAGCAGTTCCTTGGACAGACCGTATGGCTACACCTTC.

The chain recombines TRBV7-2 with TRBJ2-5, with D possibly being TRBD2 (6 bases). The germline V gene encodes CDR1 SGHTA and CDR2 FQGNSA. This CDR3 is built from 13 residues. The V gene lost 7 bases and the J gene lost 5 bases, with 14 bases spanning the gap. CDR3 coding DNA: TGTGCCAGCACCTTGGAGCGGGTGGAGACCCAGTACTTC. This codes for CASTLERVETQYF. The full variable domain, its missing parts supplied by reference TRBV7-2 and TRBJ2-5, is GAGVSQSPSNKVTEKGKDVELRCDPISGHTALYWYRQSLGQGLEFLIYFQGNSAPDKSGLPSDRFSAERTGGSVSTLTIQRTQQEDSAVYLCASTLERVETQYFGPGTRLLVL.

The rearrangement joins TRBV3-1 (or the pseudogene TRBV3-2) to TRBJ1-6; D gene ambiguous. The CDR3 loop spans 17 amino acids. The germline V gene has CDR1 LGHDT and CDR2 YNNKEL (reference sequence). V lost 0 bases and J lost 5, with 14 bases in between. The CDR3 DNA reads TGTGCCAGCAGCCAAGATTTAGGAGGGTTGAATAATTCACCCCTCCACTTT. It translates to CASSQDLGGLNNSPLHF.

The CDR3 here is CASSGRLDRSGYGYTF. The CDR3 DNA reads as TGTGCCAGCAGTGGGCGTTTAGACAGATCGGGCTATGGCTACACCTTC. The V gene is TRBV6-1, the J gene TRBJ1-2, with D perhaps matching TRBD1 (5 bases). Trimming removed 4 bases at V and 4 bases at J, with 19 bases between. The CDR3 spans 16 residues. CDR1 is MNHNS and CDR2 is SASEGT in the germline V gene.

The chain recombines TRBV15 with TRBJ2-5; D remains unclear. V was shortened by 2 bases and J by 2 bases, with 12 bases between the two germline ends. The CDR3 covers 15 residues. Germline CDR1 reads LNHNV; CDR2 reads YYDKDF (reference sequence). CDR3: CATSRTLTVQETQYF. In DNA form, the CDR3 reads TGTGCCACCAGCAGAACCCTTACGGTACAAGAGACCCAGTACTTC.

The genes are TRBV9 and TRBJ1-4; D is possibly TRBD1 (5 bases). This CDR3 has 15 residues. Looked up from germline, CDR1 is SGDLS and CDR2 is YYNGEE. The V gene lost 3 bases and the J gene lost 6 bases, with 15 bases spanning the gap. The CDR3 here is CASSAGPGVDEKLFF. CDR3 coding DNA: TGTGCCAGCAGCGCGGGGCCGGGGGTTGATGAAAAACTGTTTTTT.

The chain links TRBV7-9 to TRBJ1-1; D is unresolved. V was cut by 4 bases and J by 0 bases, with 6 bases left in between. The CDR3 is 13 amino acids. CDR1 and CDR2 (germline): SEHNR, FQNEAQ (reference sequence). The CDR3 loop is CASSSTVNTEAFF. The CDR3 bases are TGTGCCAGCAGCTCCACAGTGAACACTGAAGCTTTCTTT. The full variable domain, rest sourced from reference TRBV7-9 and TRBJ1-1, is DTGVSQNPRHKITKRGQNVTFRCDPISEHNRLYWYRQTLGQGPEFLTYFQNEAQLEKSRLLSDRFSAERPKGSFSTLEIQRTEQGDSAMYLCASSSTVNTEAFFGQGTRLTVV.

The chain recombines TRBV10-3 with TRBJ2-3; 9 bases are shared with TRBD2. Trimming took 9 bases from V and 5 from J; bases not matched to a gene: 9. Germline V gene lookup returns CDR1 ENHRY and CDR2 SYGVKD. There are 14 residues in the CDR3. The CDR3 DNA is TGTGCCATAGCAGCGGGGGGCCCTCTAGATACGCAGTATTTT. Its translation is CAIAAGGPLDTQYF.

The rearrangement joins TRBV6-2 or TRBV6-3 to TRBJ2-7; weak D call: TRBD2 (6 bases). Germline V lookup: CDR1 MNHEY, CDR2 SVGEGT. Trimming stripped 6 bases from V and 1 base from J, with 13 bases between. The CDR3 consists of 14 residues. CDR3 residues: CASSHGSGSYEQYF. Written as DNA, the CDR3 is TGTGCCAGCAGCCACGGGAGCGGATCCTACGAGCAGTACTTC.

The gene calls are TRBV7-9 and TRBJ2-5, with D possibly matching TRBD1 (7 bases). The germline V gene encodes CDR1 SEHNR and CDR2 FQNEAQ (reference sequence). The CDR3 totals 13 residues. V lost 4 bases, J lost 5 bases, and 11 bases lay in between. CDR3 protein: CASSSRGVETQYF. The CDR3, as DNA: TGTGCCAGCAGCTCCAGGGGGGTGGAGACCCAGTACTTC. The complete variable domain, with remaining parts taken from reference TRBV7-9 and TRBJ2-5, reads DTGVSQNPRHKITKRGQNVTFRCDPISEHNRLYWYRQTLGQGPEFLTYFQNEAQLEKSRLLSDRFSAERPKGSFSTLEIQRTEQGDSAMYLCASSSRGVETQYFGPGTRLLVL.

The chain recombines TRBV10-3 with TRBJ1-3; D gene ambiguous. CDR1 and CDR2 (germline): ENHRY, SYGVKD. V was clipped by 3 bases and J by 0 bases, with 9 bases between them. The length of the CDR3 is 15 residues. As DNA, the CDR3 is TGTGCCATCAGTGACTCTAGCTTCTCTGGAAACACCATATATTTT. This encodes CAISDSSFSGNTIYF.

The chain links TRBV6-1 to TRBJ1-6; D is unresolved. From germline, CDR1 is MNHNS and CDR2 SASEGT. V was cut by 1 base and J by 6 bases, with 13 bases left in between. This CDR3 region has 16 residues. The CDR3 coding sequence is TGTGCCAGCAGTGAAGGGGTGTCGGGTCTTAATTCACCCCTCCACTTT. Translated: CASSEGVSGLNSPLHF.

CDR3 amino acids: CASSGGQRIITDTQYF. The CDR3, as DNA: TGTGCCAGCAGCGGCGGACAGAGAATTATAACAGATACGCAGTATTTT. J is TRBJ2-3 and V is TRBV5-8, with a tentative D call TRBD1 (6 bases). Germline V gene sequence: CDR1 SGHTS, CDR2 YDEGEE. CDR3 size: 16 residues. V was trimmed by 4 bases and J by 3 bases, leaving 18 bases between them.

This clone was detected once. The chain is built from TRBV6-6 and TRBJ1-5; D not resolved. Germline V lookup: CDR1 MNHNY, CDR2 SVGAGI (reference sequence). With 5 bases removed from V and 3 bases from J, the gap between germline ends came to 17 bases. The CDR3 spans 16 residues. CDR3 coding DNA: TGTGCCAGCAGTCGAAGGGCCGGGGTACACAATCAGCCCCAGCATTTT. Encoded protein: CASSRRAGVHNQPQHF.

Worth noting for this clone: Within the sample, other DNA sequences also encode this same CDR3. The chain has TRBV6-2 or TRBV6-3 and TRBJ1-1; possibly TRBD1 for D (6 bases). The V gene's germline CDR1 is MNHEY and CDR2 SVGEGT. The CDR3 loop spans 13 amino acids. V lost 6 bases and J lost 4, with 12 bases in between. The CDR3 DNA follows: TGTGCCAGCAGCTCACAGGGTGCCACTGAAGCTTTCTTT. Amino acid sequence: CASSSQGATEAFF.